This entry lists 22 T cell receptor beta chains sequenced from one sample in a study of cytomegalovirus exposure and HLA in healthy donors. PCR primers comprised 60 Vbeta and 13 Jbeta primers. Clones were read by immunoSEQ multiplex PCR, and TCRdb kept only the in-frame ones, dropping some. Here the sample table reports 90,000 to 100,000 clones. The specimen was PBMCs. These receptors all come from a woman aged 25 to 39 in good health and CMV-seronegative.

The rearrangement joins TRBV28 to TRBJ1-2, with TRBD1 matching 8 bases. This CDR3 is built from 15 residues. V gave up 2 bases and J gave up 3 bases; unmatched junction bases: 5. CDR1 and CDR2 (germline): MDHEN, SYDVKM. The CDR3 is CASSLRGQGDYGYTF. CDR3 coding DNA: TGTGCCAGCAGTTTACGCGGACAGGGAGACTATGGCTACACCTTC.

The J gene is TRBJ1-5, the V gene TRBV7-8; 7 bases map to TRBD1. This CDR3 spans 15 amino acids. Trimming took 2 bases from V and 3 from J; bases not matched to a gene: 4. Per germline, CDR1 SGHVS and CDR2 FQNEAQ. This CDR3 reads CASSLRQGPNQPQHF. The CDR3 DNA sequence: TGTGCCAGCAGCTTAAGACAGGGACCCAATCAGCCCCAGCATTTT.

The chain links TRBV10-3 to TRBJ1-1; D unresolved. V was cut by 8 bases and J by 5 bases, with 6 bases left in between. The CDR3 has 10 amino acids. Germline values: CDR1 ENHRY, CDR2 SYGVKD. CDR3 sequence reads: CAIGSTEAFF. The CDR3 coding sequence is TGTGCCATCGGGAGTACTGAAGCTTTCTTT.

A note on this clone: The same CDR3 also results from other DNA sequences found in this sample. This chain links TRBV19 with TRBJ2-7, with TRBD1 matching over 9 bases. CDR3 size: 15 residues. Germline assignment: CDR1 LNHDA and CDR2 SQIVND (reference sequence). Trimming cost V 3 bases and J 0 bases; bases outside gene matches: 3. CDR3 DNA: TGTGCCAGTAGTATTGGGACAGGGAGCTCCTACGAGCAGTACTTC. This codes for CASSIGTGSSYEQYF.

The V call is TRBV12-5, the J call TRBJ2-5; possibly TRBD2 for D (6 bases). Trimming stripped 6 bases from V and 5 bases from J, with 16 bases between. This CDR3 spans 14 amino acids. Germline CDR1 and CDR2: LGHNT and FRNRAP. CDR3 sequence reads: CASGRGGYVETQYF. DNA of the CDR3: TGTGCTAGTGGCCGTGGGGGGTATGTGGAGACCCAGTACTTC.

This rearrangement joins TRBV5-1 to TRBJ1-3; no clear D gene. The CDR3 length is 15 residues. Germline V gene lookup returns CDR1 SGHRS and CDR2 YFSETQ. With 0 bases removed from V and 3 bases from J, the gap between germline ends came to 10 bases. The CDR3 region has the DNA TGCGCCAGCAGCTTGGACAGTTTGGGTGGAAACACCATATATTTT. It specifies CASSLDSLGGNTIYF.

The chain links TRBV28 to TRBJ2-7, with TRBD1 as a possible D gene (6 bases). V shed 8 bases and J shed 1 base, with 9 bases lying between them. The length of the CDR3 is 12 residues. Germline V gene sequence: CDR1 MDHEN, CDR2 SYDVKM. The CDR3 DNA reads TGTGCCAGCCAAACAGGGTCCTACGAGCAGTACTTC. It translates to CASQTGSYEQYF.

V gene TRBV28 combines with J gene TRBJ2-3, with 8 positions matching TRBD2. This CDR3 is built from 15 residues. The J segment lost 3 bases and the V segment lost 5 bases, leaving 7 bases of the junction unmatched. In germline, CDR1 is MDHEN, CDR2 SYDVKM. The CDR3 DNA reads TGTGCCAGCAGTCCTGTGGGACTAGAGACAGATACGCAGTATTTT. This translates into CASSPVGLETDTQYF. Full variable domain (outside the CDR3, taken from reference TRBV28 and TRBJ2-3): DVKVTQSSRYLVKRTGEKVFLECVQDMDHENMFWYRQDPGLGLRLIYFSYDVKMKEKGDIPEGYSVSREKKERFSLILESASTNQTSMYLCASSPVGLETDTQYFGPGTRLTVL.

V is TRBV28 and J is TRBJ2-6, with 7 bases that match TRBD2. Germline V gives CDR1 MDHEN, CDR2 SYDVKM. This CDR3 is 15 amino acids long. V was pared by 7 bases and J by 3 bases, with 6 bases of the junction left unmatched. This CDR3 is CASTRGVYGANVLTF. CDR3 DNA sequence: TGTGCCAGCACCCGGGGGGTATATGGGGCCAACGTCCTGACTTTC.

The rearrangement joins TRBV4-1 to TRBJ1-2; 7 nucleotides match TRBD1. After removal of 0 bases from V and 4 bases from J, the junction contained 11 bases not matched to a gene. This CDR3 has 17 residues. Germline CDR1 MGHRA, CDR2 YSYEKL. CDR3: CASSQDIARQGSYGYTF. Here the CDR3 DNA reads TGCGCCAGCAGCCAAGATATCGCCCGACAGGGAAGCTATGGCTACACCTTC.

The chain employs TRBV27 and TRBJ2-4; D not resolved. The V and J ends lost 4 bases and 4 bases respectively, with 2 bases between them. The germline CDR1 and CDR2 sequences are MNHEY and SMNVEV (reference sequence). This CDR3 comprises 11 residues. CDR3 loop: CASSSKNIQYF. The CDR3 DNA sequence: TGTGCCAGCAGTTCAAAAAACATTCAGTACTTC.

The V and J genes are TRBV28 and TRBJ1-2; D is perhaps TRBD1 (5 bases). Trimming stripped 4 bases from V and 2 bases from J, with 11 bases between. This CDR3 contains 14 residues. Germline CDR1 reads MDHEN; CDR2 reads SYDVKM. The CDR3 is CASSSAGLNYGYTF. Written as DNA, the CDR3 is TGTGCCAGCAGTTCGGCGGGACTCAACTATGGCTACACCTTC.

The chain carries TRBV4-1 and TRBJ2-1; TRBD2 matches at 12 bases. The CDR3 consists of 17 residues. From germline, CDR1 is MGHRA and CDR2 YSYEKL. V lost 0 bases, J lost 10 bases, and 10 bases stayed unmatched. The CDR3 is CASSQDTRLAGGDEQFF. The CDR3 DNA follows: TGCGCCAGCAGCCAAGACACACGGCTAGCGGGAGGGGACGAGCAGTTCTTC.

This sequence joins TRBV30 and TRBJ2-3; tentative D call: TRBD2 (5 bases). The CDR3 is 14 amino acids. V was pared by 0 bases and J by 8 bases, with 15 bases between. Germline V gene lookup returns CDR1 GTSNPN and CDR2 SVGIG (reference sequence). The CDR3, as DNA: TGTGCCTGGAGTGTACCAGAGGGTACGCTTACGCAGTATTTT. Protein sequence: CAWSVPEGTLTQYF.

The chain uses TRBV7-3 and TRBJ2-3, with 8 bases fitting TRBD2. The CDR3 length is 14 residues. Unmatched junction bases numbered 7, after V lost 5 bases and J lost 6 bases. Per germline, CDR1 SGHTA and CDR2 FQGTGA. This chain's CDR3 is CASSRSGTGDTQYF. As DNA, the CDR3 is TGTGCCAGCAGCCGTAGCGGGACGGGGGATACGCAGTATTTT.

The chain has TRBV4-2 and TRBJ1-2, with D perhaps TRBD1 (6 bases). The V and J ends lost 8 bases and 3 bases respectively, with 19 bases between them. Germline V CDR1 and CDR2: LGHNA, YNFKEQ. The CDR3 has 15 residues. In nucleotides, the CDR3 is TGTGCCAGCGCCCGGGACAATCCCTCCTACTATGGCTACACCTTC. Residues: CASARDNPSYYGYTF.

The chain joins TRBV19 to TRBJ1-4, with a tentative D call TRBD1 (5 bases). Per the germline V gene, CDR1 is LNHDA and CDR2 is SQIVND (reference sequence). The CDR3 length is 14 residues. The ends were cut back, 7 bases at V and 0 bases at J, with 9 bases in the middle. DNA of the CDR3: TGTGCCAGTATTGGGGGGACAACTAATGAAAAACTGTTTTTT. This codes for CASIGGTTNEKLFF.

J is TRBJ1-1 and V is TRBV28, with D perhaps TRBD1 (5 bases). The CDR3 extends over 12 amino acids. Germline loops: CDR1 MDHEN, CDR2 SYDVKM. Trimming left V 5 bases short and J 11 bases short, with 15 bases between. CDR3 nucleotides: TGTGCCAGCAGTACCGGACCGGGGGACGCTTTCTTT. Protein: CASSTGPGDAFF.

The rearrangement uses TRBV11-2 and TRBJ2-7; perhaps TRBD2 as D (6 bases). The ends were cut back, 4 bases at V and 0 bases at J, with 13 bases in the middle. The germline V gene has CDR1 SGHAT and CDR2 FQNNGV. The CDR3 runs 15 residues. CDR3 region: CASSSRDGSSYEQYF. The CDR3 nucleotides read TGTGCCAGCAGCTCCCGGGACGGGAGCTCCTACGAGCAGTACTTC.

The chain carries TRBV28 and TRBJ1-6; D might be TRBD1 (6 bases). V was clipped by 6 bases and J by 3 bases, with 12 bases between them. Germline CDR1 and CDR2: MDHEN and SYDVKM. This CDR3 comprises 15 residues. The CDR3, as DNA: TGTGCCAGCAGATTCCGGGGACACTATAATTCACCCCTCCACTTT. Translated: CASRFRGHYNSPLHF.

The genes are TRBV6-1 and TRBJ2-3, with a tentative D call TRBD1 (6 bases). The CDR3 spans 16 residues. Trimming removed 2 bases at V and 2 bases at J, with 14 bases between. The V gene's germline CDR1 is MNHNS and CDR2 SASEGT. The CDR3 sequence is CASSEYPGQHTDTQYF. CDR3 nucleotide sequence: TGTGCCAGCAGTGAATATCCGGGACAACACACAGATACGCAGTATTTT.

This chain joins TRBV28 and TRBJ1-5; TRBD1 aligns across 7 bases. CDR3 length equals 13 residues. The germline V gene has CDR1 MDHEN and CDR2 SYDVKM. The J segment lost 3 bases and the V segment lost 7 bases, leaving 3 bases of the junction unmatched. This CDR3 reads CASMTGFNQPQHF. In nucleotides, the CDR3 is TGTGCCAGCATGACAGGGTTCAATCAGCCCCAGCATTTT.